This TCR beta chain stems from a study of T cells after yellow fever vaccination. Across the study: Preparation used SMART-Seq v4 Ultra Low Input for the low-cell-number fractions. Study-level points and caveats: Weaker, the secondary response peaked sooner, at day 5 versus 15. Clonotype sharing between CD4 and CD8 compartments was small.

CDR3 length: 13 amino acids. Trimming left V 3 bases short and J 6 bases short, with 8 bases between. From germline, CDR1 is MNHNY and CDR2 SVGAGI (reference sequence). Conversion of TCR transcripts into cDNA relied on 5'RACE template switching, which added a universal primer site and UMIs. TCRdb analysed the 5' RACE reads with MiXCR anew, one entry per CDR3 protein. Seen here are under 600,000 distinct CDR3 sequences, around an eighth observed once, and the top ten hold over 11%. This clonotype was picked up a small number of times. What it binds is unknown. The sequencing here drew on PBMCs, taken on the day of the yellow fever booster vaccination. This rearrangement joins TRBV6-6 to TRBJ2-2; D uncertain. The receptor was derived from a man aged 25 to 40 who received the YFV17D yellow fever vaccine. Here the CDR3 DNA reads TGTGCCAGCAGTTATATCCGGGCCGGGGAGCTGTTTTTT. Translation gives CASSYIRAGELFF.